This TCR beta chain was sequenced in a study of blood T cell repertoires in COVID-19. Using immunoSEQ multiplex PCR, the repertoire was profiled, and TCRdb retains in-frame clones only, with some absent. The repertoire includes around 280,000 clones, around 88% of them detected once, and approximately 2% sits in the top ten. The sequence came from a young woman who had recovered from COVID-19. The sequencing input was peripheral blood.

CDR3 sequence reads: CAWNRQASYGYTF. The CDR3 region has the DNA TGTGCCTGGAATAGGCAGGCGAGCTATGGCTACACCTTC. This chain connects TRBV30 to TRBJ1-2; D unresolved. V lost 4 bases, J lost 4 bases, and 13 bases lay in between. CDR1 is GTSNPN and CDR2 is SVGIG in the germline V gene (reference sequence). The CDR3 sequence is 13 residues long. Full variable domain (remainder filled in from reference TRBV30 and TRBJ1-2): SQTIHQWPATLVQPVGSPLSLECTVEGTSNPNLYWYRQAAGRGLQLLFYSVGIGQISSEVPQNLSASRPQDRQFILSSKKLLLSDSGFYLCAWNRQASYGYTFGSGTRLTVV.